This T cell receptor beta chain was retrieved from a study of blood T cells in healthy people across ages. Each sample used at least 6.5 million PBMCs. This clonotype was counted many times. V gave up 8 bases and J gave up 4 bases; unmatched junction bases: 16. The CDR3 runs 16 residues. The germline V gene encodes CDR1 MDHEN and CDR2 SYDVKM. For the second PCR, which ran for roughly 7 to 11 cycles, a sample-barcoded 5' primer and a J-beta primer mix were used. Carrying 12 random nucleotides, a template-switch adaptor labeled each individual cDNA molecule. From each sample, at least 3 million paired-end reads containing CDR3 were obtained. TCRdb itself ran the 5' RACE reads through MiXCR, one entry per CDR3 protein. The sample lists more than 900,000 distinct CDR3 sequences; almost 30% were seen once. Another study also made use of these data, one on T cells of mothers and their children. That work contributes: Approximately 2.7 million TCR beta reads per child versus over 9.5 million per mother.

The sample comprised blood. The sequence came from a woman in her forties in good health. V usage is TRBV28 and J usage is TRBJ1-2, with 7 bases matching TRBD1. The CDR3 sequence: CASLRNSGGSGYGYTF. In DNA, the CDR3 is TGTGCCAGCCTTCGAAATTCAGGGGGTAGTGGCTATGGCTACACCTTC.